The T cell receptor beta chain described here comes from a study of identical twins. Study-wide points: Compared with unrelated sharing, twin-shared out-of-frame alpha sequences had more low-probability sequences. High-abundance cord blood beta clonotypes had fewer insertions; memory repertoires showed none.

There were only healthy Caucasians among the donors. A few counts support this clonotype. The target antigen is unknown. The CDR3 is 19 residues long. Between the trimmed V and J ends, which lost 5 bases and 0 bases, there was a span of 21 bases. Germline CDR1 SGHRS, CDR2 YFSETQ. TCRdb ran MiXCR on the 5' RACE reads and lists one entry per CDR3 protein. This table holds 350,000 to 400,000 distinct CDR3 sequences, 9% to 10% found once. Sequencing input: naive T cells sorted from blood. The chain combines TRBV5-1 with TRBJ2-6, with D maybe TRBD1 (5 bases). This TCR was sampled from a woman aged 45-65 years in good health. For the CDR3, the DNA is TGCGCCAGCAGTTCTATTTTGACAGTTGTTAGCTCTGGGGCCAACGTCCTGACTTTC. Protein product: CASSSILTVVSSGANVLTF.